This T cell receptor beta chain was sequenced for a study of blood T cells in healthy people across ages. Study overall: Roughly one uniquely barcoded beta molecule per two T cells was captured.

The table lists this clonotype with a count of one. For the second PCR, which ran for about 6 to 11 cycles, a sample-barcoded 5' primer and a J-beta primer mix were used. TCRdb called the 5' RACE reads again in MiXCR, with one record for every CDR3 protein. Of 790,000 or so distinct CDR3 sequences listed, 35% to 50% are singletons. The CDR3 loop spans 15 amino acids. V shed 3 bases and J shed 0 bases, with 8 bases lying between them. The sample taken for sequencing was blood. This TCR was sampled from a man at least 80 years old in good health. The chain combines TRBV12-3 or TRBV12-4 with TRBJ1-4; no reliable D call. In nucleotides, the CDR3 is TGTGCCAGCAGTTTTCACGGGCCAACTAATGAAAAACTGTTTTTT. As protein: CASSFHGPTNEKLFF.